Below are 16 T cell receptor beta chains sequenced from a single sample in a study of vaccination and CD4 T cells after COVID-19 (dated by TCRdb to between 2020 and 2023). These receptors are not linked to any known antigen. Reading the label with the study, this specimen's treatment or condition is: approximately 11-day PBMC culture with coronavirus spike peptide pools or control peptides (ViraFEST assay). Receptor amplification or capture employed PCR. Sequencing instrument: Illumina iSeq 100. DNA from cultured CD4+ T cells was subjected to TCR sequencing with the Oncomine TCR Beta short-read assay at the Johns Hopkins FTIC core. The public reads were run again by TCRdb, first through fastp at Q25 and then through MiXCR, and only productive beta chains were kept. Each CDR3 protein appears once, grouped with its most common genes and DNA. For this sample there are 15,000 or so distinct CDR3 sequences; around 50% appear just once. The ten top clones hold around 15% of the sample.

Material for sequencing was CD4+ T cells from blood, cultured in vitro. These receptors were collected from a human donor who had recovered from COVID-19.

The CDR3 nucleotides are TGCAGTGCTAGAGATTTCCTAGGGGCTACTGGCACAGATACGCAGTATTTT. It specifies CSARDFLGATGTDTQYF. J is TRBJ2-3 and V is TRBV20-1; maybe TRBD1 (5 bases). Trimming pared 0 bases from V and 1 base from J, leaving 17 bases between. Germline V lookup: CDR1 DFQATT, CDR2 SNEGSKA (reference sequence). This CDR3 region has 17 residues.

The gene calls are TRBV20-1 and TRBJ2-7; D is undetermined. The CDR3 sequence is 13 residues long. The V end lost 1 base, the J end lost 4 bases, and 11 bases lay between the germline ends. Germline V CDR1 and CDR2: DFQATT, SNEGSKA (reference sequence). This CDR3 is CSARALRKYEQYF. In nucleotides, the CDR3 is TGCAGTGCTAGAGCTCTGAGGAAGTACGAGCAGTACTTC.

The genes are TRBV19 and TRBJ1-2, with 12 bases fitting TRBD1. This CDR3 spans 17 amino acids. The ends lost 7 bases at V and 7 bases at J; junction bases unmatched: 16. Germline V gene sequence: CDR1 LNHDA, CDR2 SQIVND (reference sequence). CDR3 sequence reads: CASNNRDRGRYVGGYTF. The CDR3 region has the DNA TGTGCCAGTAACAACCGGGACAGGGGGCGGTATGTGGGTGGCTACACCTTC.

The V gene is TRBV20-1, the J gene TRBJ2-3, with 7 bases that match TRBD2. The CDR3 is 17 amino acids. V was clipped by 4 bases and J by 0 bases; unmatched bases: 13. Germline-derived CDR1 and CDR2 are DFQATT and SNEGSKA (reference sequence). CDR3 coding DNA: TGCAGTGCTACTCCCCCGGTAGCGGGCGCTAGCACAGATACGCAGTATTTT. It encodes CSATPPVAGASTDTQYF.

A single count supports this clonotype. V gene TRBV14 combines with J gene TRBJ1-2, with D hard to call. This CDR3 comprises 15 residues. With 1 base removed from V and 6 bases from J, the gap between germline ends came to 15 bases. CDR1 SGHDN and CDR2 FVKESK come from the germline V gene. CDR3 protein: CASSQGPPTRDGYTF. The CDR3 DNA is TGTGCCAGCAGCCAAGGGCCGCCGACGAGGGATGGCTACACCTTC. Variable domain in full (rest from reference TRBV14 and TRBJ1-2): EAGVTQFPSHSVIEKGQTVTLRCDPISGHDNLYWYRRVMGKEIKFLLHFVKESKQDESGMPNNRFLAERTGGTYSTLKVQPAELEDSGVYFCASSQGPPTRDGYTFGSGTRLTVV.

This clonotype was seen just once. CDR3 DNA: TGCAGTGCTAGATATCCCGTAAGCTACGAGCAGTACTTC. Its protein is CSARYPVSYEQYF. The chain is built from TRBV20-1 and TRBJ2-7, with D unresolved. Germline CDR1 reads DFQATT; CDR2 reads SNEGSKA (reference sequence). This CDR3 spans 13 amino acids. The V gene lost 2 bases and the J gene lost 3 bases, with 11 bases spanning the gap.

The rearrangement joins TRBV6-1 to TRBJ1-1, with 11 bases matching TRBD1. CDR3 length: 13 residues. The germline gives CDR1 MNHNS, CDR2 SASEGT. With 6 bases clipped from V and 10 bases from J, the junction kept 7 bases outside the gene matches. Here the CDR3 reads CASSHTGTGGAFF. The CDR3, as DNA: TGTGCCAGCAGCCATACAGGGACAGGGGGAGCTTTCTTT.

The rearrangement links TRBV7-8 to TRBJ2-3; 7 bases fit TRBD2. Trimming took 0 bases from V and 6 from J; bases not matched to a gene: 18. The CDR3 consists of 19 residues. Germline V gene sequence: CDR1 SGHVS, CDR2 FQNEAQ. The CDR3 nucleotides are TGTGCCAGCAGCTTAGCTTTTAGGAGGTTGGGGACTACTCCTGATACGCAGTATTTT. Amino acids: CASSLAFRRLGTTPDTQYF. Combining the CDR3 with reference TRBV7-8 and TRBJ2-3 gives the whole variable domain GAGVSQSPRYKVAKRGQDVALRCDPISGHVSLFWYQQALGQGPEFLTYFQNEAQLDKSGLPSDRFFAERPEGSVSTLKIQRTQQEDSAVYLCASSLAFRRLGTTPDTQYFGPGTRLTVL.

This chain uses TRBV20-1 with TRBJ1-1; D remains ambiguous. V lost 6 bases and J lost 3, with 17 bases in between. The germline CDR1 and CDR2 sequences are DFQATT and SNEGSKA (reference sequence). The CDR3 extends over 14 amino acids. CDR3 region: CSAAEVYSDTEAFF. CDR3 DNA sequence: TGCAGTGCCGCAGAGGTTTACTCGGACACTGAAGCTTTCTTT.

The CDR3 DNA is TGCGCCTCGGGGAGGTCGGGGATGATGAATGAGCAGTTCTTC. Encoded protein: CASGRSGMMNEQFF. The V gene is TRBV5-1, the J gene TRBJ2-1; TRBD2 is a possible D gene (6 bases). CDR1 is SGHRS, CDR2 YFSETQ, per germline. The CDR3 has 14 residues. With 10 bases removed from V and 7 bases from J, the gap between germline ends came to 21 bases.

The chain employs TRBV19 and TRBJ2-7; D remains unclear. The V end lost 4 bases, the J end lost 0 bases, and 7 bases lay between the germline ends. This CDR3 region has 13 residues. From germline, CDR1 is LNHDA and CDR2 SQIVND (reference sequence). CDR3 amino acids: CASSTRNSYEQYF. CDR3 sequence (DNA): TGTGCCAGTAGTACCAGGAACTCCTACGAGCAGTACTTC. Filled out from reference TRBV19 and TRBJ2-7, the complete variable domain reads DGGITQSPKYLFRKEGQNVTLSCEQNLNHDAMYWYRQDPGQGLRLIYYSQIVNDFQKGDIAEGYSVSREKKESFPLTVTSAQKNPTAFYLCASSTRNSYEQYFGPGTRLTVT.

This chain links TRBV15 with TRBJ2-7; no definite D call. This CDR3 has 16 amino acids. Germline-derived CDR1 and CDR2 are LNHNV and YYDKDF (reference sequence). The germline V and J ends were trimmed by 0 bases and 3 bases, with 15 bases remaining between them. In nucleotides, the CDR3 is TGTGCCACCAGCAGAGATATGAGGAACACCCTCTACGAGCAGTACTTC. Its translation is CATSRDMRNTLYEQYF.

This chain links TRBV2 with TRBJ2-3; D not certain. The CDR3 is 11 amino acids. Germline loops: CDR1 SNHLY, CDR2 FYNNEI. V lost 8 bases to trimming and J lost 4 bases, with 7 bases between them. This chain's CDR3 is CASDRADTQYF. In DNA, the CDR3 is TGTGCCAGCGATCGGGCAGATACGCAGTATTTT.

This chain links TRBV4-2 with TRBJ1-1; 8 bases match TRBD1. This CDR3 has 14 amino acids. V shed 2 bases and J 11 bases; nucleotides not matched to a gene: 10. CDR1 LGHNA and CDR2 YNFKEQ come from the germline V gene. The chain's CDR3 is CASSQSQGAPGAFF. In nucleotides, the CDR3 is TGTGCCAGCAGCCAATCTCAGGGGGCGCCCGGGGCTTTCTTT.

This clonotype showed up just once. The V call is TRBV20-1, the J call TRBJ2-3; 11 bases line up with TRBD2. V dropped 1 base and J dropped 0; count of bases not matched to a gene: 3. This CDR3 spans 16 amino acids. CDR1 is DFQATT and CDR2 is SNEGSKA in the germline V gene (reference sequence). CDR3 region: CSARGLAGGSTDTQYF. In nucleotides, the CDR3 is TGCAGTGCTAGAGGTCTAGCGGGAGGTAGCACAGATACGCAGTATTTT.

This clonotype has only a few counts. The V gene is TRBV20-1, the J gene TRBJ1-2; D not certain. CDR1 DFQATT and CDR2 SNEGSKA come from the germline V gene (reference sequence). V shed 0 bases and J shed 6 bases, with 11 bases lying between them. This CDR3 has 13 amino acids. CDR3 in amino acids: CSARDRAGNGYTF. In DNA, the CDR3 is TGCAGTGCTAGAGATAGGGCAGGCAATGGCTACACCTTC.